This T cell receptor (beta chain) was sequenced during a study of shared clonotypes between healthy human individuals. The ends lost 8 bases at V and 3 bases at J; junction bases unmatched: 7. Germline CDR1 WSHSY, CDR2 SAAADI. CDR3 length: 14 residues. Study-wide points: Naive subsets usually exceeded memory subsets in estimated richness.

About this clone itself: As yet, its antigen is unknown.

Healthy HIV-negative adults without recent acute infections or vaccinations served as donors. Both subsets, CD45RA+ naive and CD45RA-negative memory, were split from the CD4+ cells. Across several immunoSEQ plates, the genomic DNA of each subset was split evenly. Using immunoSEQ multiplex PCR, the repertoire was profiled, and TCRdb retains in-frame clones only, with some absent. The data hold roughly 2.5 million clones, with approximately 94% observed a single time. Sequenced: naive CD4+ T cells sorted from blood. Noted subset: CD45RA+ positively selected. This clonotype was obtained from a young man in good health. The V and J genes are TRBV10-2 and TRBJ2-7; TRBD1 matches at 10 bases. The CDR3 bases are TGCGCCAGCTCCCGGACAGGGGGAGGCTACGAGCAGTACTTC. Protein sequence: CASSRTGGGYEQYF.